The rows below give T cell receptor beta chains drawn from one sample of a study of shared clonotypes between healthy human individuals. Assay: immunoSEQ multiplex PCR; the TCRdb copy retains only in-frame clones and omits some. The sample contains about 600,000 clones, around 97% of which appear only once. The sequencing input was naive CD4+ T cells sorted from blood. The source of these receptors is a woman aged 25-40 years in good health. CDR3s include the opening cysteine and the closing phenylalanine or tryptophan. The D gene is left open where the match is weak. Size is omitted from some rows. Given values are once, few, many or a class for expanded clones.

abundance	v_gene	d_gene	j_gene	CDR3aa	CDR3nt
.	TRBV5-1	.	TRBJ2-7	CASSLAGNARPYF	TGCGCCAGCAGCTTGGCCGGAAACGCAAGGCCGTACTTC
.	TRBV14	TRBD1	TRBJ1-1	CASSQLTGTNTEAFF	TGTGCCAGCAGCCAGTTGACAGGGACGAACACTGAAGCTTTCTTT
.	TRBV2	.	TRBJ1-2	CANLGQSDYGYTF	TGTGCCAACCTCGGACAATCGGACTATGGCTACACCTTC
few	TRBV5-1	.	TRBJ2-7	CASSLVGAWYEQYF	TGCGCCAGCAGCTTGGTTGGGGCTTGGTACGAGCAGTACTTC
.	TRBV10-3	.	TRBJ2-2	CASSWHQSGELFF	TGTGCTTCATCATGGCACCAGTCCGGGGAGCTGTTTTTT
.	TRBV15	.	TRBJ2-2	CATSRDHSGSGELFF	TGTGCCACCAGCAGAGATCATTCGGGGTCCGGGGAGCTGTTTTTT
.	TRBV9	TRBD1	TRBJ1-3	CASSFPGQSINSGNTIYF	TGTGCCAGCAGCTTTCCGGGACAGTCAATAAACTCTGGAAACACCATATATTTT
.	TRBV5-1	.	TRBJ2-7	CASSLGSVPPYEQYF	TGCGCCAGCAGCTTGGGGTCGGTCCCACCCTACGAGCAGTACTTC
.	TRBV5-1	.	TRBJ1-1	CASSLEGGGNTEAFF	TGCGCCAGCAGCTTGGAAGGGGGAGGGAACACTGAAGCTTTCTTT
.	TRBV18	.	TRBJ2-7	CASSPPPGHSYEQYF	TGTGCCAGCTCACCACCTCCGGGCCACTCCTACGAGCAGTACTTC
.	TRBV6-6	TRBD1	TRBJ2-7	CASSYAGQGRDYEQYF	TGTGCCAGCAGTTACGCGGGACAGGGGAGGGACTACGAGCAGTACTTC
.	TRBV4-1	TRBD2	TRBJ2-7	CASSQSVVILAGFDEQYF	TGCGCCAGCAGCCAGAGCGTTGTTATCCTAGCGGGATTTGACGAGCAGTACTTC
.	TRBV5-1	TRBD2	TRBJ2-2	CASTPTSGQSNTGELFF	TGCGCCAGCACCCCGACTAGCGGGCAATCGAACACCGGGGAGCTGTTTTTT
.	TRBV5-5	TRBD2	TRBJ2-1	CASSFPPRRESPMGNEQFF	TGTGCCAGCAGCTTCCCGCCTCGGCGGGAGAGTCCCATGGGCAATGAGCAGTTCTTC
.	TRBV10-3	TRBD1	TRBJ1-2	CAISTGGINYGYTF	TGTGCCATCAGCACAGGGGGTATTAACTATGGCTACACCTTC
.	TRBV6-5	TRBD2	TRBJ2-1	CASSYSLAGGHEQFF	TGTGCCAGCAGTTACTCATTAGCGGGAGGGCATGAGCAGTTCTTC
.	TRBV5-1	TRBD2	TRBJ2-3	CASSVSGTDTQYF	TGCGCCAGCAGCGTTAGCGGGACAGATACGCAGTATTTT
.	TRBV28	TRBD1	TRBJ2-7	CASSTGAGTGDLEQYF	TGTGCCAGCAGTACGGGGGCCGGGACAGGGGACCTCGAGCAGTACTTC
.	TRBV4-2	TRBD1	TRBJ1-6	CASKPGGTGYSPLHF	TGTGCCAGCAAACCCGGTGGGACAGGGTATTCACCCCTCCACTTT
.	TRBV29-1	.	TRBJ2-3	CSGATSTDTQYF	TGCAGCGGAGCTACGAGCACAGATACGCAGTATTTT
.	TRBV19	.	TRBJ1-6	CASRTALNSPLHF	TGTGCCAGTCGGACAGCCTTAAATTCACCCCTCCACTTT
.	TRBV6-4	.	TRBJ2-2	CASSSGGNTGELFF	TGTGCCAGCAGTTCCGGTGGTAACACCGGGGAGCTGTTTTTT
once	TRBV5-1	.	TRBJ1-4	CASSLTPDVVGEKLFF	TGCGCCAGCAGCTTGACACCGGACGTGGTGGGGGAAAAACTGTTTTTT